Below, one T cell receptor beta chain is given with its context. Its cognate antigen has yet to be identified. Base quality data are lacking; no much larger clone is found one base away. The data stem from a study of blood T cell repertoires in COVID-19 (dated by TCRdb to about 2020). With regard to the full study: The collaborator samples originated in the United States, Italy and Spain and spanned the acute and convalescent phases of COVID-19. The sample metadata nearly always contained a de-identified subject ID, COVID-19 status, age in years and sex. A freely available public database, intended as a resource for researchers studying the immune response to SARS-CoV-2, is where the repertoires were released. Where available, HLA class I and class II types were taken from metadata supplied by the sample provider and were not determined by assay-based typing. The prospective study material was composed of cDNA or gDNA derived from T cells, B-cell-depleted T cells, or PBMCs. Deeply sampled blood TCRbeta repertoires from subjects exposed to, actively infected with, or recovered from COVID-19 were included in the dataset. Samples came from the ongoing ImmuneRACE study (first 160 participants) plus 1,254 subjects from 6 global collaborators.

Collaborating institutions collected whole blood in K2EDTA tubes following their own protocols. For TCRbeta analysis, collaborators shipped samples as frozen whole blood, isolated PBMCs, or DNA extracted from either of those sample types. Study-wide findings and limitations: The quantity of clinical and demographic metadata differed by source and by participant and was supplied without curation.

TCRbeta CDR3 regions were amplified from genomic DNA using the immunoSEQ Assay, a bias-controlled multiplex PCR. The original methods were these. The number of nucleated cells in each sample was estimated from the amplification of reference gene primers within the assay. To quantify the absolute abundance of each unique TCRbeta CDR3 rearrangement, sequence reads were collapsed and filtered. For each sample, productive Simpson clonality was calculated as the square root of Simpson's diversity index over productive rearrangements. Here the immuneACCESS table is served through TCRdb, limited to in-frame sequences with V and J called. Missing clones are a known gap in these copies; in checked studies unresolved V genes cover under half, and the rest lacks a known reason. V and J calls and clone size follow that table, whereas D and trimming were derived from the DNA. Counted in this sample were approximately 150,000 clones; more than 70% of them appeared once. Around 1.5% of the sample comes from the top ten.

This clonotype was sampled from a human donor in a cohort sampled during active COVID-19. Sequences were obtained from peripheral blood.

The CDR3 reads CASTGGLEAFF. The DNA sequence is as follows: TGTGCCAGCACCGGTGGGCTGGAAGCTTTCTTT. The V and J genes are TRBV5-4 and TRBJ1-1; no D gene call is confident. The CDR3 goes from the cysteine to the phenylalanine over 11 residues. The entry retains the CDR3 DNA only, 33 bases that are in frame from base 1. V gives up 6 bases and J gives up 8 bases, and the segment between their germline ends measures 11 bases. The germline V gene (reference sequence) gives CDR1 as SGHNT and CDR2 as YYREEE.